In its sample, the clone carrying this TCR beta chain was seen many times. The target antigen is unknown. The sample originates from a study of prognosis after radiotherapy for stage I lung cancer. Findings and caveats of the study: Diminished Shannon entropy following stereotactic body radiation therapy characterized patients who developed distant metastases. Differences in TRBV and TRBJ gene usage were reportedly observed between patients with and without metastases. Following stereotactic body radiation therapy, unique TCR clone counts fell, with a median of roughly 10,000 versus 7,000.

With two-round multiplex PCR, TCR beta CDR3 sequences were amplified from genomic DNA. For every TRBV and TRBJ gene, a specific primer was used in first-round PCR. TCRdb re-called the multiplex PCR reads through MiXCR, storing one row per CDR3 protein. This sample yields 10,000 to 15,000 distinct CDR3 sequences, of which approximately 40% are seen a single time; around 40% belongs to the top ten. The CDR3 is made up of 16 amino acids. Germline lookup yields CDR1 SGHTA and CDR2 FQGNSA. The junction had 11 bases not matched to a gene; V was cut back by 5 bases and J by 7 bases. This clonotype was sampled from a donor at least 50 years old with non-small cell lung cancer. J is TRBJ2-7 and V is TRBV7-2; 13 bases line up with TRBD2. The source was PBMCs, collected before or after stereotactic body radiation therapy (not recorded which). The CDR3 reads CASSGRLAGGLGEQYF. Written as DNA, the CDR3 is TGTGCCAGCAGCGGGCGACTAGCGGGAGGTTTGGGGGAGCAGTACTTC. Supplemented by reference TRBV7-2 and TRBJ2-7, the full variable domain reads GAGVSQSPSNKVTEKGKDVELRCDPISGHTALYWYRQSLGQGLEFLIYFQGNSAPDKSGLPSDRFSAERTGGSVSTLTIQRTQQEDSAVYLCASSGRLAGGLGEQYFGPGTRLTVT.